The clone carrying this T cell receptor beta chain has a count of ten or more. Antigen unknown. TCRdb fed the 5' RACE reads into MiXCR, producing one record per CDR3 protein. Of 350,000 to 450,000 distinct CDR3 sequences listed, roughly 28% were seen once; the top ten hold about 6%. Germline loops: CDR1 SQVTM, CDR2 ANQGSEA. The CDR3 is 12 residues long. Trimming cost V 5 bases and J 5 bases, with 12 bases left between them. The data belong to a study of identical twins' blood T cells. Overall study results and limits: Shared environment remains a possible cause of twin similarity.

This sequence originates from a woman aged 18-49 years in good health. This chain uses TRBV29-1 with TRBJ2-5; D call uncertain. The sequencing sample was made of PBMCs. CDR3 loop: CSVLLEWETQYF. CDR3 nucleotides: TGCAGCGTTTTGTTGGAGTGGGAGACCCAGTACTTC.